The rows below give T cell receptor beta chains drawn from one sample of a study of CD8 T cells in ankylosing spondylitis. In TCRdb, the 5' RACE reads were re-called with MiXCR into one record per CDR3 protein. The profile shows 750,000 to 850,000 distinct CDR3 sequences, approximately 10% of them singletons. The source material was blood, either unsorted or a sorted T cell fraction (not recorded which). The receptors shown here come from a male donor with ankylosing spondylitis. CDR3s include the opening cysteine and the closing phenylalanine or tryptophan. A D gene is named only where the DNA matches it firmly. Clone size appears in some rows only: once, few, many, or a class for an expanded clone.

d_gene: TRBD1
j_gene: TRBJ1-1
v_gene: TRBV12-3/TRBV12-4
abundance: few
CDR3aa: CASSFGTDAFF
CDR3nt: TGTGCCAGCAGTTTTGGGACAGACGCTTTCTTT

d_gene: TRBD1
j_gene: TRBJ1-5
v_gene: TRBV12-3/TRBV12-4
abundance: .
CDR3aa: CASSVRQGKNQPQHF
CDR3nt: TGTGCCAGCAGTGTCCGACAGGGTAAGAATCAGCCCCAGCATTTT

d_gene: TRBD1
j_gene: TRBJ1-1
v_gene: TRBV5-1
abundance: .
CDR3aa: CASSMGTAEDTEAFF
CDR3nt: TGCGCCAGCAGCATGGGGACAGCCGAAGACACTGAAGCTTTCTTT

d_gene: TRBD2
j_gene: TRBJ2-3
v_gene: TRBV9
abundance: .
CDR3aa: CASSVGRSGGGDTQYF
CDR3nt: TGTGCCAGCAGCGTAGGACGAAGCGGGGGCGGAGATACGCAGTATTTT

d_gene: .
j_gene: TRBJ2-2
v_gene: TRBV20-1
abundance: many
CDR3aa: CSASLSWEHTGELFF
CDR3nt: TGCAGTGCGAGCCTCAGCTGGGAGCACACCGGGGAGCTGTTTTTT

d_gene: TRBD1
j_gene: TRBJ2-1
v_gene: TRBV20-1
abundance: .
CDR3aa: CSALDRGGISSYNEQFF
CDR3nt: TGCAGTGCCCTTGACAGGGGGGGAATCAGCTCCTACAATGAGCAGTTCTTC

d_gene: .
j_gene: TRBJ2-5
v_gene: TRBV20-1
abundance: .
CDR3aa: CSARAPGLRSETQYF
CDR3nt: TGCAGTGCTAGGGCCCCGGGACTCCGCTCGGAGACCCAGTACTTC

d_gene: .
j_gene: TRBJ2-3
v_gene: TRBV6-2/TRBV6-3
abundance: few
CDR3aa: CASSGPGVWRGDTQYF
CDR3nt: TGTGCCAGCAGTGGCCCGGGGGTTTGGAGAGGAGATACGCAGTATTTT

d_gene: .
j_gene: TRBJ1-1
v_gene: TRBV7-2
abundance: few
CDR3aa: CASSLAFSVNQRTEAFF
CDR3nt: TGTGCCAGCAGCTTAGCGTTTTCGGTCAACCAAAGAACTGAAGCTTTCTTT

d_gene: .
j_gene: TRBJ2-5
v_gene: TRBV29-1
abundance: many
CDR3aa: CSVESYSVLQETQYF
CDR3nt: TGCAGCGTTGAATCTTACAGCGTCCTCCAAGAGACCCAGTACTTC

d_gene: .
j_gene: TRBJ2-3
v_gene: TRBV6-2/TRBV6-3
abundance: .
CDR3aa: CASSPRRRGGLQSLQRTDTQYF
CDR3nt: TGTGCCAGCAGTCCCCGACGCAGGGGCGGGCTTCAAAGCCTTCAACGCACAGATACGCAGTATTTT

d_gene: TRBD2
j_gene: TRBJ2-1
v_gene: TRBV5-4
abundance: few
CDR3aa: CASSLNSGPTYNEQFF
CDR3nt: TGTGCCAGCAGCTTGAATAGCGGGCCGACCTACAATGAGCAGTTCTTC

d_gene: .
j_gene: TRBJ2-1
v_gene: TRBV20-1
abundance: few
CDR3aa: CSARDPRASWDNEQFF
CDR3nt: TGCAGTGCTAGAGATCCTAGGGCTAGTTGGGACAATGAGCAGTTCTTC

d_gene: .
j_gene: TRBJ2-1
v_gene: TRBV27
abundance: few
CDR3aa: CASSFSQAHNEQFF
CDR3nt: TGTGCCAGCAGTTTTTCGCAGGCCCACAATGAGCAGTTCTTC

d_gene: TRBD2
j_gene: TRBJ2-1
v_gene: TRBV11-1
abundance: few
CDR3aa: CASSLARPAGGFLSSYNEQFF
CDR3nt: TGTGCCAGCAGCTTAGCGAGGCCGGCGGGAGGGTTTTTGAGCTCCTACAATGAGCAGTTCTTC

d_gene: TRBD1
j_gene: TRBJ2-7
v_gene: TRBV20-1
abundance: .
CDR3aa: CSAPGQGVYEQYF
CDR3nt: TGCAGTGCCCCGGGACAGGGGGTCTACGAGCAGTACTTC

d_gene: .
j_gene: TRBJ1-5
v_gene: TRBV5-1
abundance: few
CDR3aa: CASSLVAGSGQPQHF
CDR3nt: TGCGCCAGCAGCTTGGTAGCTGGGTCGGGTCAGCCCCAGCATTTT

d_gene: .
j_gene: TRBJ2-1
v_gene: TRBV5-1
abundance: many
CDR3aa: CASSLSDFSRQFF
CDR3nt: TGCGCCAGCAGCTTGTCCGACTTTAGTAGGCAGTTCTTC

d_gene: .
j_gene: TRBJ2-1
v_gene: TRBV29-1
abundance: .
CDR3aa: CSVGLISYNEQFF
CDR3nt: TGCAGCGTGGGTCTTATCTCCTACAATGAGCAGTTCTTC

d_gene: .
j_gene: TRBJ1-1
v_gene: TRBV5-5
abundance: many
CDR3aa: CASSLGTDTEAFF
CDR3nt: TGTGCCAGCAGCTTGGGGACAGACACTGAAGCTTTCTTT

d_gene: .
j_gene: TRBJ2-2
v_gene: TRBV9
abundance: few
CDR3aa: CASSVGQGPGELFF
CDR3nt: TGTGCCAGCAGCGTAGGGCAGGGCCCCGGGGAGCTGTTTTTT

d_gene: TRBD1
j_gene: TRBJ1-1
v_gene: TRBV29-1
abundance: few
CDR3aa: CSVLVRGQNTEAFF
CDR3nt: TGCAGCGTCCTTGTAAGGGGGCAGAACACTGAAGCTTTCTTT

d_gene: .
j_gene: TRBJ2-7
v_gene: TRBV7-9
abundance: few
CDR3aa: CASSPGLTRSTYEQYF
CDR3nt: TGTGCCAGCAGCCCGGGCCTGACTCGATCGACCTACGAGCAGTACTTC

d_gene: .
j_gene: TRBJ1-2
v_gene: TRBV5-5
abundance: many
CDR3aa: CASSLAKGGYGYTF
CDR3nt: TGTGCCAGCAGCTTAGCGAAAGGGGGCTATGGCTACACCTTC

d_gene: TRBD2
j_gene: TRBJ2-3
v_gene: TRBV12-3/TRBV12-4
abundance: few
CDR3aa: CASSLSMASGTDTQYF
CDR3nt: TGTGCCAGCAGTTTATCTATGGCTAGCGGGACAGATACGCAGTATTTT

d_gene: .
j_gene: TRBJ1-2
v_gene: TRBV4-3
abundance: once
CDR3aa: CDSSQEETPTYGYTF
CDR3nt: TGCGACAGCAGCCAAGAAGAGACGCCAACCTATGGCTACACCTTC

d_gene: .
j_gene: TRBJ2-1
v_gene: TRBV6-2/TRBV6-3
abundance: few
CDR3aa: CASSSHRDDYNEQFF
CDR3nt: TGTGCCAGCAGTTCCCACAGGGATGATTACAATGAGCAGTTCTTC

d_gene: TRBD1
j_gene: TRBJ2-7
v_gene: TRBV6-1
abundance: many
CDR3aa: CASSKDRATYEQYF
CDR3nt: TGTGCCAGCAGTAAGGACAGGGCGACCTACGAGCAGTACTTC

d_gene: .
j_gene: TRBJ1-1
v_gene: TRBV11-2
abundance: .
CDR3aa: CASSLLAGTEASF
CDR3nt: TGTGCCAGCAGCTTATTGGCGGGCACTGAAGCTTCCTTT

d_gene: .
j_gene: TRBJ2-3
v_gene: TRBV20-1
abundance: few
CDR3aa: CSAPVLGHTFDTQYF
CDR3nt: TGCAGTGCCCCAGTCCTAGGCCACACATTTGATACGCAGTATTTT

d_gene: .
j_gene: TRBJ1-2
v_gene: TRBV7-9
abundance: .
CDR3aa: CASSLGGRHYGYTF
CDR3nt: TGTGCCAGCAGCTTGGGGGGTAGACACTATGGCTACACCTTC

d_gene: .
j_gene: TRBJ2-1
v_gene: TRBV5-1
abundance: .
CDR3aa: CASSGDTWSEEQFF
CDR3nt: TGCGCCAGCAGTGGGGACACCTGGTCCGAGGAGCAGTTCTTC

d_gene: TRBD1
j_gene: TRBJ1-5
v_gene: TRBV27
abundance: few
CDR3aa: CASGRQGALGNQPQHF
CDR3nt: TGTGCCAGCGGCCGACAGGGGGCGTTGGGCAATCAGCCCCAGCATTTT

d_gene: .
j_gene: TRBJ1-2
v_gene: TRBV20-1
abundance: few
CDR3aa: CSAAPSPGYGYTF
CDR3nt: TGCAGTGCTGCCCCGAGTCCGGGGTATGGCTACACCTTC

d_gene: .
j_gene: TRBJ2-7
v_gene: TRBV6-1
abundance: .
CDR3aa: CASSPSTGNHPYEQYF
CDR3nt: TGTGCCAGCAGTCCCAGTACAGGGAATCATCCCTACGAGCAGTACTTC

d_gene: TRBD1
j_gene: TRBJ1-6
v_gene: TRBV2
abundance: few
CDR3aa: CASSVRGTGTAYNSPLHF
CDR3nt: TGTGCCAGCAGTGTGAGGGGAACCGGGACAGCATATAATTCACCCCTCCACTTT

d_gene: .
j_gene: TRBJ1-4
v_gene: TRBV28
abundance: .
CDR3aa: CASGYRAGDEKLFF
CDR3nt: TGTGCCAGCGGGTACAGGGCGGGGGATGAAAAACTGTTTTTT

d_gene: .
j_gene: TRBJ2-3
v_gene: TRBV20-1
abundance: .
CDR3aa: CSASPARTSTDTQYF
CDR3nt: TGCAGTGCTTCCCCAGCCCGAACTAGCACAGATACGCAGTATTTT

d_gene: .
j_gene: TRBJ2-7
v_gene: TRBV5-6
abundance: few
CDR3aa: CASSARLRPTEQYF
CDR3nt: TGTGCCAGCAGCGCCCGACTGAGACCTACGGAGCAGTACTTC